This T cell receptor (beta chain) is from a study of blood T cell repertoires in COVID-19. At the level of the study: Samples representing acute and convalescent COVID-19 were sourced from the United States, Italy and Spain.

This clone was picked up one time. Original handling: Estimation of nucleated cell counts relied on the amplification of reference gene primers. Only in-frame clones appear in the TCRdb table, and some are missing; sequencing was by immunoSEQ multiplex PCR. The V and J calls and clone size were taken over from that table, and D and trimming were inferred from the DNA. The repertoire consists of a few hundred thousand clones, with around 86% occurring once and the leading ten covering 8.5% to 12%. This clonotype originated in a woman in her late teens or twenties who had recovered from COVID-19. Sequencing was performed on PBMCs or T cells enriched from blood (not recorded which).

The CDR3 spells CASSSPTSGVSYEQYF. CDR3 DNA sequence: TGTGCCAGCAGCTCCCCGACTAGCGGGGTCTCCTACGAGCAGTACTTC. This chain uses TRBV5-4 with TRBJ2-7; 11 bases line up with TRBD2. Trimming cost V 3 bases and J 0 bases; bases outside gene matches: 5. This CDR3 is 16 amino acids long. Germline-derived CDR1 and CDR2 are SGHNT and YYREEE (reference sequence).